This T cell receptor (beta chain) was found in a study of memory CD4+ T cells and cytomegalovirus serostatus. V was trimmed by 8 bases and J by 3 bases, leaving 8 bases between them. Germline V CDR1 and CDR2: SNHLY, FYNNEI. The CDR3 loop spans 12 amino acids. The sort gate was single viable CD3+CD4+CD8-CD45RO+ cells for memory CD4+ T cells. Sequencing used immunoSEQ multiplex PCR; TCRdb keeps in-frame clones, though not all of them. The sample has approximately 92,000 clones; 75% to 90% are singletons. Sequencing input: memory CD4+ T cells from blood. The V and J genes are TRBV2 and TRBJ2-1; D uncertain. This receptor was obtained from an adult in good health and CMV-seropositive. In nucleotides, the CDR3 is TGTGCCAGCGGTCTGGACTACAATGAGCAGTTCTTC. Its protein is CASGLDYNEQFF.